The 25 T cell receptor beta chains reported below all come from one sample, sequenced in a study of T cell responses to AZD1222 COVID-19 vaccine. TCRdb's table, derived via immunoSEQ multiplex PCR, lists solely in-frame clones and lacks some. The sample consists of 110,000 to 150,000 clones, 90% to 95% of them appearing once. The specimen was peripheral blood, collected on day 0 of AZD1222 vaccination. These receptors originate from an adult in good health.

This chain connects TRBV7-6 to TRBJ2-1; 10 nucleotides agree with TRBD1. Trimming at V came to 4 bases and at J to 3 bases, leaving 3 bases not matched to a gene. In germline, CDR1 is SGHVS, CDR2 FNYEAQ. There are 15 residues in the CDR3. The CDR3 here is CASSSRDRGYNEQFF. The CDR3 region has the DNA TGTGCCAGCAGCTCCCGGGACAGGGGCTACAATGAGCAGTTCTTC.

V and J are TRBV6-6 and TRBJ1-6; weak D call: TRBD1 (5 bases). Looked up from germline, CDR1 is MNHNY and CDR2 is SVGAGI (reference sequence). The CDR3 is made up of 14 amino acids. Trimming left V 4 bases short and J 9 bases short, with 13 bases between. The CDR3 here is CASSFGGSSSPLHF. As DNA, the CDR3 is TGTGCCAGCAGTTTCGGGGGATCTTCTTCACCCCTCCACTTT.

The V and J genes are TRBV12-5 and TRBJ1-5, with 7 bases lining up with TRBD1. Germline values: CDR1 LGHNT, CDR2 FRNRAP. The V gene end was trimmed by 6 bases and the J gene end by 3 bases; junction bases not matched to a gene: 5. The CDR3 has 14 residues. The CDR3 loop reads CASGHGQVNQPQHF. CDR3 DNA: TGTGCTAGTGGACATGGACAGGTCAATCAGCCCCAGCATTTT. Combining the CDR3 with reference TRBV12-5 and TRBJ1-5 gives the whole variable domain DARVTQTPRHKVTEMGQEVTMRCQPILGHNTVFWYRQTMMQGLELLAYFRNRAPLDDSGMPKDRFSAEMPDATLATLKIQPSEPRDSAVYFCASGHGQVNQPQHFGDGTRLSIL.

This clone was counted only a few times. The chain combines TRBV2 with TRBJ1-1; D not certain. From germline, CDR1 is SNHLY and CDR2 FYNNEI. Trimming took 5 bases from V and 5 from J, leaving 9 bases between them. The CDR3 runs 12 residues. CDR3 coding DNA: TGTGCCAGCAGTCCCTTTGGGACTGAAGCTTTCTTT. It is translated as CASSPFGTEAFF.

The rearrangement links TRBV18 to TRBJ1-5, with no clear D. The CDR3 has 15 residues. The V end was cut by 2 bases, the J end by 3 bases, with 11 bases between. Germline V lookup: CDR1 KGHSH, CDR2 LQKENI. CDR3: CASSPAQLTNQPQHF. The DNA for the CDR3 is TGTGCCAGCTCACCAGCTCAGCTTACCAATCAGCCCCAGCATTTT.

This rearrangement joins TRBV28 to TRBJ1-2; a weak D match, TRBD1 (6 bases). Germline CDR1 is MDHEN and CDR2 is SYDVKM. The germline V and J ends were trimmed by 3 bases and 4 bases, with 12 bases remaining between them. The CDR3 loop spans 14 amino acids. The DNA of the CDR3 is TGTGCCAGCAGTTTGACCGGGACACCCTATGGCTACACCTTC. This translates into CASSLTGTPYGYTF.

The CDR3 DNA sequence: TGCGCCAGCAGCATCAGGACAGGCGGTAACAATGAGCAGTTCTTC. It translates to CASSIRTGGNNEQFF. This chain links TRBV5-1 with TRBJ2-1, with 7 bases identical to TRBD1. This CDR3 comprises 15 residues. J lost 5 bases, V lost 4 bases, and 9 bases had no gene match. Per the germline V gene, CDR1 is SGHRS and CDR2 is YFSETQ.

The chain employs TRBV3-1 (or the pseudogene TRBV3-2) and TRBJ1-3, with 10 bases that match TRBD1. The V gene's germline CDR1 is LGHDT and CDR2 YNNKEL (reference sequence). V lost 9 bases and J lost 4; bases outside the gene matches: 9. CDR3 length equals 15 residues. The CDR3 sequence is CASRDRGLGGNTIYF. CDR3 DNA sequence: TGTGCCAGTCGCGACAGGGGGCTTGGAGGAAACACCATATATTTT.

This chain uses TRBV25-1 with TRBJ2-7; D gene uncertain. Trimming shortened V by 8 bases and J by 3 bases, and 14 bases separated the two germline ends. Germline V lookup: CDR1 MGHDK, CDR2 SYGVNS. The CDR3 contains 13 residues. The CDR3 coding sequence is TGTGCCAGCCGGCCCCCCGCCCTCTACGAGCAGTACTTC. Its translation is CASRPPALYEQYF.

In its sample, this clone was seen once. The V call is TRBV5-1, the J call TRBJ1-4; 9 nucleotides line up with TRBD1. Germline V gene sequence: CDR1 SGHRS, CDR2 YFSETQ. This CDR3 has 16 amino acids. V shed 7 bases and J 8 bases; nucleotides not matched to a gene: 15. The CDR3 region is CASVPQPGQGSEKLFF. Written as DNA, the CDR3 is TGCGCCAGCGTCCCCCAACCGGGACAGGGTAGCGAAAAACTGTTTTTT.

V usage is TRBV7-2 and J usage is TRBJ2-6; D is ambiguous. The CDR3 has 13 amino acids. CDR1 SGHTA and CDR2 FQGNSA come from the germline V gene. Trimming removed 7 bases from V and 2 bases from J, with 6 bases in between. The CDR3 sequence is CASILTGANVLTF. The CDR3 region has the DNA TGTGCCAGCATCCTTACTGGGGCCAACGTCCTGACTTTC. Complete variable domain (other parts from reference TRBV7-2 and TRBJ2-6): GAGVSQSPSNKVTEKGKDVELRCDPISGHTALYWYRQSLGQGLEFLIYFQGNSAPDKSGLPSDRFSAERTGGSVSTLTIQRTQQEDSAVYLCASILTGANVLTFGAGSRLTVL.

This clone was seen a single time. This sequence joins TRBV6-2 or TRBV6-3 and TRBJ2-7; 14 nucleotides match TRBD2. After removal of 2 bases from V and 4 bases from J, the junction contained 10 bases not matched to a gene. Germline loops: CDR1 MNHEY, CDR2 SVGEGT. This CDR3 has 18 residues. The CDR3 spells CASSYPGTSGSYGYEQYF. The CDR3 nucleotides read TGTGCCAGCAGTTACCCTGGGACTAGCGGGAGTTACGGTTACGAGCAGTACTTC.

This rearrangement joins TRBV9 to TRBJ2-2, with unresolved D. The CDR3 contains 13 residues. In germline, CDR1 is SGDLS, CDR2 YYNGEE. Trimming shortened V by 3 bases and J by 4 bases, and 7 bases separated the two germline ends. CDR3 in amino acids: CASSGPPTGELFF. DNA for the CDR3: TGTGCCAGCAGCGGACCTCCCACCGGGGAGCTGTTTTTT.

The rearrangement joins TRBV6-2 or TRBV6-3 to TRBJ2-5; weak D call: TRBD1 (6 bases). Germline CDR1 is MNHEY and CDR2 is SVGEGT. Trimming pared 2 bases from V and 2 bases from J, leaving 9 bases between. The CDR3 consists of 14 residues. The DNA of the CDR3 is TGTGCCAGCAGTTACCTAGACAGGCAAGAGACCCAGTACTTC. This gives the protein CASSYLDRQETQYF.

This clone was observed once. V and J are TRBV4-1 and TRBJ1-5; tentative D call: TRBD1 (6 bases). This CDR3 comprises 14 residues. V was pared by 3 bases and J by 4 bases, with 10 bases between. The V gene's germline CDR1 is MGHRA and CDR2 YSYEKL. Here the CDR3 reads CASSQGHINQPQHF. CDR3 DNA: TGCGCCAGCAGCCAGGGACACATAAATCAGCCCCAGCATTTT.

The chain uses TRBV27 and TRBJ1-5; no clear D. V was shortened by 5 bases and J by 11 bases, with 16 bases between the two germline ends. CDR1 is MNHEY, CDR2 SMNVEV, per germline (reference sequence). This CDR3 region has 13 residues. This CDR3 is CASSLRGEGAQHF. The CDR3 DNA reads TGTGCCAGCAGTCTCCGGGGAGAGGGAGCCCAGCATTTT.

The chain combines TRBV7-2 with TRBJ1-1; D might be TRBD1 (5 bases). The V gene's germline CDR1 is SGHTA and CDR2 FQGNSA. V was cut by 5 bases and J by 0 bases, with 16 bases left in between. The CDR3 spans 16 residues. The CDR3 coding sequence is TGTGCCAGCAGCCCAGGGCGGGTAACCTTGAACACTGAAGCTTTCTTT. As protein: CASSPGRVTLNTEAFF.

The chain recombines TRBV2 with TRBJ1-5, with 9 bases fitting TRBD1. Germline CDR1 is SNHLY and CDR2 is FYNNEI. The CDR3 is made up of 13 amino acids. V shed 5 bases, J shed 9 bases, and the junction held 5 bases outside the gene matches. The CDR3 loop is CASSNRGRRPQHF. In nucleotides, the CDR3 is TGTGCCAGCAGTAACAGGGGGCGGAGGCCCCAGCATTTT.

The sample holds a few counts of this clone. V usage is TRBV5-6 and J usage is TRBJ1-2, with unresolved D. Germline-derived CDR1 and CDR2 are SGHDT and YYEEEE. The CDR3 consists of 14 residues. Between the trimmed V and J ends, which lost 0 bases and 1 base, there was a span of 7 bases. The CDR3 loop reads CASSLGARNYGYTF. The CDR3 DNA reads as TGTGCCAGCAGCTTGGGGGCGCGTAACTATGGCTACACCTTC.

This chain links TRBV27 with TRBJ1-4; D call uncertain. Germline CDR1 MNHEY, CDR2 SMNVEV (reference sequence). CDR3 size: 14 residues. Between the trimmed V and J ends, which lost 0 bases and 7 bases, there was a span of 9 bases. The CDR3 bases are TGTGCCAGCAGTTTATCGATAGGGAGTGAAAAACTGTTTTTT. This gives the protein CASSLSIGSEKLFF.

This chain links TRBV6-2 or TRBV6-3 with TRBJ1-1; D not resolved. This CDR3 has 14 residues. Germline V gives CDR1 MNHEY, CDR2 SVGEGT. Trimming pared 4 bases from V and 5 bases from J, leaving 14 bases between. CDR3 bases: TGTGCCAGCAGTTCCCTCCTAGACGGGACTGAAGCTTTCTTT. Its protein is CASSSLLDGTEAFF.

V gene TRBV5-1 combines with J gene TRBJ1-4, with D unclear. Per germline, CDR1 SGHRS and CDR2 YFSETQ. Trimming removed 0 bases at V and 5 bases at J, with 11 bases between. The CDR3 spans 15 residues. The CDR3 loop is CASSLDGRPNEKLFF. The CDR3 coding sequence is TGCGCCAGCAGCTTGGATGGCAGACCGAATGAAAAACTGTTTTTT.

The rearrangement joins TRBV19 to TRBJ1-2; D call uncertain. The germline V gene has CDR1 LNHDA and CDR2 SQIVND (reference sequence). The CDR3 contains 14 residues. V was trimmed by 5 bases and J by 1 base, leaving 11 bases between them. CDR3 sequence (DNA): TGTGCCAGTAGTTCATCGAACCTTAACTATGGCTACACCTTC. Amino acid sequence: CASSSSNLNYGYTF.

The chain joins TRBV19 to TRBJ2-7; a possible D gene is TRBD2 (5 bases). Trimming stripped 4 bases from V and 5 bases from J, with 18 bases between. The CDR3 extends over 15 amino acids. Germline values: CDR1 LNHDA, CDR2 SQIVND (reference sequence). For the CDR3, the DNA is TGTGCCAGTAGTAAGGGCAATCCCCCGAGGGACGAGCAGTACTTC. Its translation: CASSKGNPPRDEQYF.

The chain is built from TRBV3-1 (or the pseudogene TRBV3-2) and TRBJ2-3, with no clear D. CDR1 is LGHDT, CDR2 YNNKEL, per germline (reference sequence). There are 16 residues in the CDR3. V gave up 0 bases and J gave up 6 bases, with 16 bases separating them. The CDR3 nucleotides read TGTGCCAGCAGCCAAGATCTAAGGTTCCTTTTGGATACGCAGTATTTT. The encoded protein is CASSQDLRFLLDTQYF.